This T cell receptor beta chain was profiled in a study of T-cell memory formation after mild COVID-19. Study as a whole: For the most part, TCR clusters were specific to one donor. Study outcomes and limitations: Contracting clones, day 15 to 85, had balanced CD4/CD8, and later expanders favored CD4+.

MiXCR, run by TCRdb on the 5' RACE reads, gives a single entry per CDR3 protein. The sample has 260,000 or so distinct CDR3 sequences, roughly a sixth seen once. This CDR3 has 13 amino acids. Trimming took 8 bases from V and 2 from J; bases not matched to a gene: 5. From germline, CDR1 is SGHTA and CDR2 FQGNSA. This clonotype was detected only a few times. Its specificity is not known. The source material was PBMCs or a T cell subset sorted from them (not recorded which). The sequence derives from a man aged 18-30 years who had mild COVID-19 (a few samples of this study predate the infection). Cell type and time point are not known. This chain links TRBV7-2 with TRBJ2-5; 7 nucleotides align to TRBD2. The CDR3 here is CASRPGLQETQYF. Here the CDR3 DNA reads TGTGCCAGCCGTCCGGGACTACAAGAGACCCAGTACTTC.